The 24 T cell receptor beta chains reported below all come from one sample, sequenced in a study of T cell repertoires in cytomegalovirus infection. TCRdb reprocessed the reads with MiXCR, giving one entry per CDR3 protein. The sample has hundreds of thousands of distinct CDR3 sequences, 35% seen once. The source material was PBMCs. Receptors originate from a human donor in good health (CMV status not recorded). Some clones in this sample may be carry-over from other donors' samples.

In its sample, this clonotype was seen a few times. The chain combines TRBV7-6 with TRBJ2-6, with 12 nucleotides matching TRBD2. Germline CDR1 and CDR2: SGHVS and FNYEAQ. V was pared by 5 bases and J by 1 base, with 6 bases of the junction left unmatched. The CDR3 has 18 residues. The CDR3 region is CASSPQLAGGSGANVLTF. Written as DNA, the CDR3 is TGTGCCAGCAGCCCGCAACTAGCGGGAGGATCTGGGGCCAACGTCCTGACTTTC.

The gene calls are TRBV6-6 and TRBJ1-2, with D possibly TRBD1 on 6 matching bases. The CDR3 covers 16 residues. Per germline, CDR1 MNHNY and CDR2 SVGAGI (reference sequence). V was cut by 5 bases and J by 5 bases, with 21 bases left in between. This CDR3 reads CASSRTGTTTLYGYTF. The CDR3 nucleotides read TGTGCCAGCAGTCGAACCGGGACAACGACTCTTTATGGCTACACCTTC.

Notes on this clonotype: One junction end disagrees with the germline gene, perhaps due to a read error. The rearrangement links TRBV12-3 or TRBV12-4 to TRBJ1-2; the D is unclear. There are 13 residues in the CDR3. This chain's CDR3 is CVSSLGDSYGYTF. DNA of the CDR3: TGTGTCAGCAGTTTAGGCGACTCCTATGGCTACACCTTC.

This clonotype was counted ten times or more. The chain is built from TRBV7-9 and TRBJ2-1; 8 bases match TRBD2. With V trimmed by 3 bases and J by 0 bases, 1 base remained unmatched. The germline CDR1 and CDR2 sequences are SEHNR and FQNEAQ (reference sequence). The length of the CDR3 is 15 residues. CDR3 sequence (DNA): TGTGCCAGCAGCTTGAGCGGGGGCTCCTACAATGAGCAGTTCTTC. Translated: CASSLSGGSYNEQFF.

This CDR3 reads CASSVTGLRTYEQYF. CDR3 bases: TGTGCCAGCAGTGTAACGGGACTAAGAACCTACGAGCAGTACTTC. The V gene is TRBV12-3 or TRBV12-4, the J gene TRBJ2-7; 7 bases line up with TRBD2. The CDR3 runs to 15 residues. The J segment lost 2 bases and the V segment lost 5 bases, leaving 9 bases of the junction unmatched.

The chain has TRBV4-1 and TRBJ1-5, with TRBD1 as a possible D gene (6 bases). This CDR3 region has 15 residues. Germline V CDR1 and CDR2: MGHRA, YSYEKL. The germline V and J ends were trimmed by 0 bases and 2 bases, with 8 bases remaining between them. In DNA, the CDR3 is TGCGCCAGCAGCCAAGACGGACAGCGCAATCAGCCCCAGCATTTT. The encoded protein is CASSQDGQRNQPQHF.

Only a few counts were recorded for this clonotype. The chain couples TRBV5-1 to TRBJ2-2; 7 bases are shared with TRBD2. This CDR3 contains 16 residues. CDR1 is SGHRS and CDR2 is YFSETQ in the germline V gene. The V segment lost 3 bases and the J segment 6 bases; nucleotides outside the gene matches: 11. CDR3 amino acids: CASSSRMAGVSGELFF. The CDR3 region has the DNA TGCGCCAGCAGCTCCCGGATGGCGGGGGTGTCCGGGGAGCTGTTTTTT.

The J gene is TRBJ1-6, the V gene TRBV20-1; D gene uncertain. CDR3 length: 12 amino acids. The V gene's germline CDR1 is DFQATT and CDR2 SNEGSKA (reference sequence). V was clipped by 6 bases and J by 12 bases, with 15 bases between them. CDR3 protein: CSAKGIPRPLHF. The CDR3 DNA sequence: TGCAGTGCCAAGGGTATTCCTAGACCCCTCCACTTT.

This clonotype was seen many times. The rearrangement uses TRBV11-3 and TRBJ2-1; 13 nucleotides line up with TRBD2. V lost 5 bases and J lost 9; bases outside the gene matches: 7. The CDR3 is 15 residues long. Germline V gene lookup returns CDR1 SGHNT and CDR2 YENEEA. CDR3 residues: CASSTGLAGSVEQFF. The CDR3 DNA sequence: TGTGCCAGCAGCACGGGACTAGCGGGAAGTGTTGAGCAGTTCTTC.

The CDR3 region is CAIPPREGAKAEAFF. In nucleotides, the CDR3 is TGTGCCATTCCCCCACGGGAAGGGGCGAAAGCTGAAGCTTTCTTT. The V gene is TRBV7-9, the J gene TRBJ1-1; maybe TRBD1 (5 bases). V lost 10 bases and J lost 6, with 24 bases in between. This CDR3 has 15 amino acids. Germline V gene sequence: CDR1 SEHNR, CDR2 FQNEAQ (reference sequence). Supplemented by reference TRBV7-9 and TRBJ1-1, the full variable domain reads DTGVSQNPRHKITKRGQNVTFRCDPISEHNRLYWYRQTLGQGPEFLTYFQNEAQLEKSRLLSDRFSAERPKGSFSTLEIQRTEQGDSAMYLCAIPPREGAKAEAFFGQGTRLTVV.

The chain couples TRBV19 to TRBJ1-2; D perhaps matches TRBD1 (5 bases). V lost 3 bases to trimming and J lost 3 bases, with 11 bases between them. The CDR3 contains 14 residues. Germline loops: CDR1 LNHDA, CDR2 SQIVND (reference sequence). Written as DNA, the CDR3 is TGTGCCAGTAGTATTGGAGGGGCGGACTATGGCTACACCTTC. It encodes CASSIGGADYGYTF. Full variable domain (outside the CDR3, taken from reference TRBV19 and TRBJ1-2): DGGITQSPKYLFRKEGQNVTLSCEQNLNHDAMYWYRQDPGQGLRLIYYSQIVNDFQKGDIAEGYSVSREKKESFPLTVTSAQKNPTAFYLCASSIGGADYGYTFGSGTRLTVV.

This clonotype was picked up a small number of times. The chain joins TRBV12-3 or TRBV12-4 to TRBJ2-7; a possible D gene is TRBD1 (5 bases). Trimming took off 2 bases at V and 3 bases at J, with 8 bases between the two ends. The CDR3 contains 13 residues. The CDR3: CASSLMDNYEQYF. For the CDR3, the DNA is TGTGCCAGCAGTTTAATGGACAACTACGAGCAGTACTTC.

The gene calls are TRBV6-2 or TRBV6-3 and TRBJ2-5; D is undetermined. Germline V lookup: CDR1 MNHEY, CDR2 SVGEGT. CDR3 length equals 12 residues. V dropped 0 bases and J dropped 5 bases, with 4 bases sitting between them. CDR3 region: CASSYSGETQYF. The DNA for the CDR3 is TGTGCCAGCAGTTACTCGGGGGAGACCCAGTACTTC.

This clonotype was counted a few times. V gene TRBV3-1 combines with J gene TRBJ1-3; D not certain. Trimming shortened V by 4 bases and J by 0 bases, and 13 bases separated the two germline ends. The length of the CDR3 is 16 residues. Germline CDR1 reads LGHDT; CDR2 reads YNNKEL (reference sequence). The chain's CDR3 is CASSPGRIPSGNTIYF. CDR3 sequence (DNA): TGTGCCAGCAGCCCCGGACGGATCCCCTCTGGAAACACCATATATTTT.

This clonotype was detected a few times. The V and J genes are TRBV19 and TRBJ1-2; no reliable D call. Trimming removed 7 bases at V and 3 bases at J, with 9 bases between. There are 12 residues in the CDR3. CDR1 is LNHDA, CDR2 SQIVND, per germline (reference sequence). CDR3 coding DNA: TGTGCCAGTACTACAGATTACTATGGCTACACCTTC. Its translation: CASTTDYYGYTF.

This clonotype was seen a handful of times. V usage is TRBV9 and J usage is TRBJ2-2, with TRBD1 matching 11 bases. CDR1 and CDR2 from the germline V gene are SGDLS and YYNGEE. There are 15 residues in the CDR3. With V trimmed by 4 bases and J by 7 bases, 6 bases remained unmatched. The CDR3 loop is CASSPDRGPVGELFF. In DNA form, the CDR3 reads TGTGCCAGCAGCCCGGACAGGGGGCCGGTCGGGGAGCTGTTTTTT.

This chain links TRBV4-1 with TRBJ1-1; D is possibly TRBD1 (6 bases). This CDR3 comprises 16 residues. V was cut by 0 bases and J by 1 base, with 12 bases left in between. Germline CDR1 is MGHRA and CDR2 is YSYEKL. CDR3 nucleotides: TGCGCCAGCAGCCAAGAGAGGGGGGCTGCGAACACTGAAGCTTTCTTT. It encodes CASSQERGAANTEAFF.

V usage is TRBV19 and J usage is TRBJ1-3; D might be TRBD1 (5 bases). The germline V gene has CDR1 LNHDA and CDR2 SQIVND (reference sequence). The V end was cut by 3 bases, the J end by 0 bases, with 12 bases between. The CDR3 totals 16 residues. In DNA, the CDR3 is TGTGCCAGTAGTATTGGGGGACCGCTCTCTGGAAACACCATATATTTT. As protein: CASSIGGPLSGNTIYF.

The rearrangement uses TRBV30 and TRBJ1-1, with a weak D call TRBD1 (5 bases). Looked up from germline, CDR1 is GTSNPN and CDR2 is SVGIG (reference sequence). The length of the CDR3 is 13 residues. The V end lost 3 bases, the J end lost 4 bases, and 12 bases lay between the germline ends. The CDR3 protein is CAWSRAMGTEAFF. The CDR3 nucleotides read TGTGCCTGGAGCAGGGCCATGGGCACTGAAGCTTTCTTT. Supplemented by reference TRBV30 and TRBJ1-1, the full variable domain reads SQTIHQWPATLVQPVGSPLSLECTVEGTSNPNLYWYRQAAGRGLQLLFYSVGIGQISSEVPQNLSASRPQDRQFILSSKKLLLSDSGFYLCAWSRAMGTEAFFGQGTRLTVV.

This clonotype showed up many times. The V call is TRBV7-8, the J call TRBJ2-3; TRBD2 aligns across 8 bases. CDR1 is SGHVS, CDR2 FQNEAQ, per germline. CDR3 size: 17 residues. The V gene end was trimmed by 2 bases and the J gene end by 6 bases; junction bases not matched to a gene: 13. CDR3 nucleotides: TGTGCCAGCAGCTTAAGGGCGGGGGGCTTAACCGGGGATACGCAGTATTTT. As protein: CASSLRAGGLTGDTQYF.

In the case of this clonotype: The CDR3 end shows no conserved phenylalanine or tryptophan, and so a read error is likely. The rearrangement joins TRBV12-3 or TRBV12-4 to TRBJ2-7; D may be TRBD2 (6 bases). Trimming stripped 6 bases from V and 5 bases from J, with 17 bases between. The CDR3 loop spans 14 amino acids. The CDR3 is CASSHGRERNEQYL. Written as DNA, the CDR3 is TGTGCCAGCAGCCACGGACGGGAGAGAAACGAGCAGTACTTA.

This clonotype was seen more than once but under ten times. V and J are TRBV19 and TRBJ1-1; possible D gene TRBD1, 6 bases. The CDR3 length is 15 residues. The V end was cut by 2 bases, the J end by 1 base, with 11 bases between. From germline, CDR1 is LNHDA and CDR2 SQIVND (reference sequence). CDR3 DNA: TGTGCCAGTAGTATAAGGCGGACAGCGAACACTGAAGCTTTCTTT. Amino acid sequence: CASSIRRTANTEAFF.

The table lists this clonotype with many counts. The chain carries TRBV7-6 and TRBJ1-3; D is unresolved. Germline CDR1 is SGHVS and CDR2 is FNYEAQ. The CDR3 is 16 amino acids. The V and J ends lost 0 bases and 0 bases respectively, with 9 bases between them. CDR3 sequence: CASSLARPYSGNTIYF. The CDR3 coding sequence is TGTGCCAGCAGCTTAGCTCGCCCGTACTCTGGAAACACCATATATTTT. Full variable domain (missing parts from reference TRBV7-6 and TRBJ1-3): GAGVSQSPRYKVTKRGQDVALRCDPISGHVSLYWYRQALGQGPEFLTYFNYEAQQDKSGLPNDRFSAERPEGSISTLTIQRTEQRDSAMYRCASSLARPYSGNTIYFGEGSWLTVV.

This clonotype was picked up a small number of times. The rearrangement links TRBV7-8 to TRBJ2-2; D remains ambiguous. From germline, CDR1 is SGHVS and CDR2 FQNEAQ. V gave up 5 bases and J gave up 5 bases, with 24 bases separating them. This CDR3 has 18 amino acids. DNA for the CDR3: TGTGCCAGCAGCGTAACTTTCTGGGCGAATTCTCAAACCGGGGAGCTGTTTTTT. Protein product: CASSVTFWANSQTGELFF.